One and the same sample provided the 27 T cell receptor beta chains below, sequenced in a study of shared clonotypes between healthy human individuals. Naive CD8 isolation took CD45RO-negative cells positively selected for CCR7 and excluded terminally differentiated effector memory CD45RA+ cells. Generated by immunoSEQ multiplex PCR, the TCRdb table keeps only in-frame clones and is missing some. The data contain about 870,000 clones, nearly 95% of them singletons. The sequenced sample consisted of naive CD8+ T cells sorted from blood. The receptor set was obtained from a man aged 25-45 years in good health.

The chain carries TRBV29-1 and TRBJ2-3, with D possibly being TRBD1 or TRBD2 (5 bases each). V lost 8 bases and J lost 5, with 11 bases in between. This CDR3 is built from 11 residues. Germline V gene lookup returns CDR1 SQVTM and CDR2 ANQGSEA. The CDR3 protein is CSPPGGDTQYF. CDR3 DNA sequence: TGCAGCCCCCCTGGGGGAGATACGCAGTATTTT.

The gene calls are TRBV19 and TRBJ2-3, with D perhaps matching TRBD2 (5 bases). V lost 6 bases and J 6 bases, leaving 7 bases between the germline ends. The CDR3 runs to 11 residues. The germline gives CDR1 LNHDA, CDR2 SQIVND (reference sequence). The DNA for the CDR3 is TGTGCCAGTAGCCCGGGGGATACGCAGTATTTT. Its protein product is CASSPGDTQYF.

The rearrangement uses TRBV4-1 and TRBJ2-1; 8 positions agree with TRBD2. CDR1 and CDR2 (germline): MGHRA, YSYEKL. With V trimmed by 2 bases and J by 2 bases, 11 bases remained unmatched. The CDR3 runs 18 residues. The CDR3 sequence is CASSQPQRIAGPYNEQFF. Written as DNA, the CDR3 is TGCGCCAGCAGCCAACCACAAAGAATAGCGGGGCCCTACAATGAGCAGTTCTTC.

The chain carries TRBV7-2 and TRBJ1-1; TRBD1 is a possible D gene (5 bases). V lost 7 bases and J lost 0, with 12 bases in between. This CDR3 region has 14 residues. Germline V CDR1 and CDR2: SGHTA, FQGNSA. This CDR3 reads CASTHLGVNTEAFF. CDR3 DNA: TGTGCCAGCACACATCTGGGGGTGAACACTGAAGCTTTCTTT.

The rearrangement joins TRBV19 to TRBJ2-7, with 7 bases lining up with TRBD2. The CDR3 sequence is 14 residues long. V trimming: 5 bases; J trimming: 4 bases; junction bases outside the gene matches: 8. The germline V gene encodes CDR1 LNHDA and CDR2 SQIVND (reference sequence). The CDR3, as DNA: TGTGCCAGTAGTTATGGCGGGAGTGGGTACGAGCAGTACTTC. Amino acids: CASSYGGSGYEQYF.

The chain employs TRBV6-5 and TRBJ2-7; D not certain. The CDR3 runs 14 residues. Trimming removed 0 bases at V and 6 bases at J, with 12 bases between. Germline loops: CDR1 MNHEY, CDR2 SVGAGI. The CDR3 nucleotides read TGTGCCAGCAGTTACTCTTTGAACCCGGGCGAGCAGTACTTC. Protein sequence: CASSYSLNPGEQYF.

The J gene is TRBJ2-3, the V gene TRBV9, with 13 bases identical to TRBD2. The V and J ends lost 3 bases and 1 base, in that order; junction bases with no gene match: 8. Germline values: CDR1 SGDLS, CDR2 YYNGEE. The CDR3 extends over 18 amino acids. Here the CDR3 DNA reads TGTGCCAGCAGCGCCACCGGGACTAGCGGGATAGGCACAGATACGCAGTATTTT. Its translation: CASSATGTSGIGTDTQYF.

The rearrangement joins TRBV10-3 to TRBJ2-7, with TRBD1 matching over 8 bases. Germline V lookup: CDR1 ENHRY, CDR2 SYGVKD. V shed 0 bases and J 3 bases; nucleotides not matched to a gene: 10. This CDR3 spans 17 amino acids. The CDR3 sequence: CAISESEISGTGYEQYF. CDR3 DNA: TGTGCCATCAGTGAGTCCGAAATATCAGGGACAGGCTACGAGCAGTACTTC.

This chain links TRBV28 with TRBJ2-2, with 7 bases lining up with TRBD2. V was pared by 7 bases and J by 3 bases, with 8 bases of the junction left unmatched. The CDR3 length is 15 residues. Germline assignment: CDR1 MDHEN and CDR2 SYDVKM. The CDR3 bases are TGTGCCAGCACTAGGGAGGGCCTCTACACCGGGGAGCTGTTTTTT. It translates to CASTREGLYTGELFF.

The chain carries TRBV5-4 and TRBJ2-1, with D tentatively TRBD2 (6 bases). This CDR3 contains 14 residues. V was pared by 0 bases and J by 13 bases, with 17 bases between. Germline assignment: CDR1 SGHNT and CDR2 YYREEE (reference sequence). CDR3 residues: CASSLAISRDEQFF. The CDR3, as DNA: TGTGCCAGCAGCTTGGCCATATCGCGGGACGAACAGTTCTTC.

The V gene is TRBV25-1, the J gene TRBJ2-5; a possible D gene is TRBD1 (7 bases). V was clipped by 3 bases and J by 5 bases, with 10 bases between them. Looked up from germline, CDR1 is MGHDK and CDR2 is SYGVNS. The CDR3 has 13 amino acids. The CDR3 protein is CASSDRGEETQYF. The CDR3 DNA reads TGTGCCAGCAGTGACAGGGGGGAGGAGACCCAGTACTTC.

The J gene is TRBJ1-2, the V gene TRBV6-1; D ambiguous. V was shortened by 1 base and J by 4 bases, with 16 bases between the two germline ends. Germline CDR1 reads MNHNS; CDR2 reads SASEGT. The CDR3 contains 16 residues. The CDR3 DNA sequence: TGTGCCAGCAGTGAAGGGTCCGGTACAGAGAGCTATGGCTACACCTTC. It encodes CASSEGSGTESYGYTF.

The V gene is TRBV6-5, the J gene TRBJ2-4; 7 positions match TRBD1. The ends lost 2 bases at V and 13 bases at J; junction bases unmatched: 8. From germline, CDR1 is MNHEY and CDR2 SVGAGI. This CDR3 has 13 amino acids. The CDR3 spells CASSYGRPGQQYF. In nucleotides, the CDR3 is TGTGCCAGCAGTTACGGGAGACCGGGACAGCAGTACTTC.

With regard to this clone: This specimen includes other DNA sequences encoding the same CDR3. The chain uses TRBV27 and TRBJ1-2; a possible D gene is TRBD1 (6 bases). V shed 6 bases and J shed 5 bases, with 13 bases lying between them. Germline V lookup: CDR1 MNHEY, CDR2 SMNVEV (reference sequence). This CDR3 comprises 13 residues. CDR3 nucleotides: TGTGCCAGCAGCTCAGGGGTGGGGTATGGCTACACCTTC. Translating gives CASSSGVGYGYTF.

About this clone: Other DNA variants within this sample encode the same CDR3. The V gene is TRBV9, the J gene TRBJ2-2, with D unresolved. CDR1 is SGDLS, CDR2 YYNGEE, per germline. Between the trimmed V and J ends, which lost 2 bases and 3 bases, there was a span of 2 bases. This CDR3 region has 12 residues. This chain's CDR3 is CASSVDTGELFF. CDR3 bases: TGTGCCAGCAGCGTGGACACCGGGGAGCTGTTTTTT.

The chain employs TRBV5-6 and TRBJ1-1; D gene ambiguous. Germline CDR1 is SGHDT and CDR2 is YYEEEE. This CDR3 region has 13 residues. V lost 0 bases, J lost 7 bases, and 10 bases lay in between. CDR3 sequence reads: CASSLGNSYEAFF. CDR3 nucleotide sequence: TGTGCCAGCAGCTTGGGGAATAGCTATGAAGCTTTCTTT. The variable domain in full, with the rest retrieved from reference TRBV5-6 and TRBJ1-1, is DAGVTQSPTHLIKTRGQQVTLRCSPKSGHDTVSWYQQALGQGPQFIFQYYEEEERQRGNFPDRFSGHQFPNYSSELNVNALLLGDSALYLCASSLGNSYEAFFGQGTRLTVV.

The chain is built from TRBV6-5 and TRBJ1-4; D is undetermined. The CDR3 loop spans 14 amino acids. Trimming stripped 0 bases from V and 2 bases from J, with 4 bases between. From germline, CDR1 is MNHEY and CDR2 SVGAGI. This CDR3 is CASSYSGTNEKLFF. The CDR3 DNA follows: TGTGCCAGCAGTTACTCCGGGACTAATGAAAAACTGTTTTTT.

This sequence joins TRBV11-2 and TRBJ1-1, with a weak D call TRBD1 (5 bases). CDR1 and CDR2 from the germline V gene are SGHAT and FQNNGV. The CDR3 runs to 13 residues. V lost 6 bases and J 7 bases, leaving 15 bases between the germline ends. The CDR3 DNA is TGTGCCAGCAGACACCAAGGGACGGATGAAGCTTTCTTT. This encodes CASRHQGTDEAFF.

The rearrangement uses TRBV28 and TRBJ1-5, with D possibly being TRBD1 (5 bases). The CDR3 has 15 amino acids. Germline CDR1 MDHEN, CDR2 SYDVKM. V lost 3 bases, J lost 4 bases, and 13 bases lay in between. The CDR3 DNA is TGTGCCAGCAGTTTTAGCAGGGTTGGGAATCAGCCCCAGCATTTT. Translation gives CASSFSRVGNQPQHF.

This chain uses TRBV28 with TRBJ1-4, with 8 positions matching TRBD1. The CDR3 runs to 15 residues. Trimming at V came to 4 bases and at J to 6 bases, leaving 7 bases not matched to a gene. Germline V lookup: CDR1 MDHEN, CDR2 SYDVKM. CDR3 sequence: CASSSRQGADEKLFF. The DNA of the CDR3 is TGTGCCAGCAGTTCTCGGCAGGGGGCGGATGAAAAACTGTTTTTT.

The chain joins TRBV4-1 to TRBJ2-1, with D unclear. This CDR3 has 15 amino acids. With 0 bases removed from V and 6 bases from J, the gap between germline ends came to 12 bases. In germline, CDR1 is MGHRA, CDR2 YSYEKL. The CDR3: CASSQERQPLNEQFF. The CDR3 DNA follows: TGCGCCAGCAGCCAAGAACGGCAGCCTCTCAATGAGCAGTTCTTC.

The chain uses TRBV11-3 and TRBJ2-7, with D possibly being TRBD1 (5 bases). CDR3 size: 13 residues. Looked up from germline, CDR1 is SGHNT and CDR2 is YENEEA. V lost 4 bases, J lost 3 bases, and 10 bases lay in between. CDR3 bases: TGTGCCAGCAGCTCGACAGTGGACTACGAGCAGTACTTC. Translating it yields CASSSTVDYEQYF.

The chain combines TRBV2 with TRBJ1-2; no clear D gene. V lost 6 bases to trimming and J lost 0 bases, with 17 bases between them. The CDR3 contains 16 residues. From germline, CDR1 is SNHLY and CDR2 FYNNEI. CDR3 bases: TGTGCCAGCAGCCCATCCCCGTCCATAGCTAACTATGGCTACACCTTC. The encoded protein is CASSPSPSIANYGYTF.

The chain employs TRBV7-8 and TRBJ2-7; 7 bases line up with TRBD2. The CDR3 is 17 amino acids. The germline V gene encodes CDR1 SGHVS and CDR2 FQNEAQ. V was clipped by 1 base and J by 2 bases; unmatched bases: 11. Written as DNA, the CDR3 is TGTGCCAGCAGCTTAGAGGGGTGGCGGGAGAACACCTACGAGCAGTACTTC. This encodes CASSLEGWRENTYEQYF.

The gene calls are TRBV7-9 and TRBJ2-2; D call uncertain. The CDR3 runs 19 residues. Per germline, CDR1 SEHNR and CDR2 FQNEAQ (reference sequence). Trimming took 3 bases from V and 0 from J, leaving 20 bases between them. The CDR3 DNA sequence: TGTGCCAGCAGCTTTTTCCCTTGGGATACGGACGCGAACACCGGGGAGCTGTTTTTT. Translating gives CASSFFPWDTDANTGELFF.

The table lists this clone with a count of one. The chain uses TRBV9 and TRBJ2-1, with D possibly being TRBD2 (6 bases). This CDR3 region has 19 residues. V lost 0 bases and J lost 3, with 22 bases in between. Looked up from germline, CDR1 is SGDLS and CDR2 is YYNGEE. CDR3: CASSVEPGVPNSHYNEQFF. In DNA form, the CDR3 reads TGTGCCAGCAGCGTAGAACCGGGAGTCCCAAACTCCCACTACAATGAGCAGTTCTTC.

CDR3 nucleotide sequence: TGTGCCACCAGCAGAGATCGGGCAGTCCAAGAGACCCAGTACTTC. Its translation is CATSRDRAVQETQYF. This rearrangement joins TRBV15 to TRBJ2-5; D not resolved. The CDR3 totals 15 residues. Trimming shortened V by 0 bases and J by 1 base, and 9 bases separated the two germline ends. CDR1 and CDR2 from the germline V gene are LNHNV and YYDKDF (reference sequence).